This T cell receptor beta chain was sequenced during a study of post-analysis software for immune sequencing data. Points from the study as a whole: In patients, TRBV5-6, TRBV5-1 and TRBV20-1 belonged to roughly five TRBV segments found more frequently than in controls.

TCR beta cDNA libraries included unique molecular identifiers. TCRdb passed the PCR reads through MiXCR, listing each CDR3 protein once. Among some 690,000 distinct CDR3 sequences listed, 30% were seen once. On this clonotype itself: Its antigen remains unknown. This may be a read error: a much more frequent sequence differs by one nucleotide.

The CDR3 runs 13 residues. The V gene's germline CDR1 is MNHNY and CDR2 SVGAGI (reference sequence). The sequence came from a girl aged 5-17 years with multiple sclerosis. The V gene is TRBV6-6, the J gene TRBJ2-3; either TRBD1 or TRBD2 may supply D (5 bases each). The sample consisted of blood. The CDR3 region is CASSPGTGDTRYF. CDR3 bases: TGTGCCAGCAGCCCCGGGACCGGAGATACGCGGTATTTT.